This section outlines one TCR beta chain sequence together with its context. Its specificity is unknown. This CDR3 spans 15 amino acids. V was shortened by 0 bases and J by 0 bases, with 7 bases between the two germline ends. From germline, CDR1 is SGHRS and CDR2 YFSETQ. Here immunoSEQ multiplex PCR was the method, and the copy in TCRdb shows in-frame clones only, minus some. The repertoire holds approximately 69,000 clones, with 90% as singletons. The source of the sample is a study of OX40 agonist ivuxolimab in advanced cancers. At the level of the study: Dose-escalation patients' cancers were hepatocellular carcinoma, melanoma, renal cell or head and neck cancer. Allowance was made for prior anti-PD-1, anti-PD-L1 or anti-CTLA-4 therapy, and 40% had some. The study's findings and limits: Among the nonresponders, some also had low normalized T-cell clonal expansion.

The study sampled blood at baseline, cycle 4 day 1, and cycle 7 day 1. The receptor was isolated from an adult with an advanced solid tumor such as melanoma, head and neck, liver or kidney cancer. The chain links TRBV5-1 to TRBJ2-1; D is unresolved. The material was CD4+ or CD8+ T cells sorted from blood, obtained in a trial of the OX40 agonist ivuxolimab. CDR3 sequence: CASSLAPHSYNEQFF. Written as DNA, the CDR3 is TGCGCCAGCAGCTTGGCCCCCCACTCCTACAATGAGCAGTTCTTC.